These 8 T cell receptor beta chains were sequenced from one sample in a study of Ad26.COV2.S vaccination and SARS-CoV-2 variants. TCRdb's table, derived via immunoSEQ multiplex PCR, lists solely in-frame clones and lacks some. The table has about 470,000 clones, less than 95% seen once. This sample's treatment: about 20 received Ad26.COV2.S at low or high dose, single or two shots; several received placebo; per-sample allocation not given. Day 63 following the first vaccine or placebo injection was when the samples were taken. The source was peripheral blood, collected in a trial of Ad26.COV2.S vaccine versus placebo. The receptors shown here come from a person aged 18-60 years who received the Ad26.COV2.S COVID-19 vaccine or a placebo.

V and J are TRBV10-2 and TRBJ2-1, with D possibly being TRBD2 (6 bases). This CDR3 has 16 amino acids. Trimming left V 2 bases short and J 5 bases short, with 16 bases between. Germline-derived CDR1 and CDR2 are WSHSY and SAAADI. The CDR3 reads CASSERRREADNEQFF. DNA of the CDR3: TGCGCCAGCAGTGAGCGGCGGAGGGAAGCGGACAATGAGCAGTTCTTC.

The chain is built from TRBV10-3 and TRBJ1-2; D is perhaps TRBD1 (6 bases). CDR1 and CDR2 from the germline V gene are ENHRY and SYGVKD. CDR3 length equals 13 residues. The ends were cut back, 1 base at V and 8 bases at J, with 11 bases in the middle. This CDR3 is CAISEFTGQGYTF. CDR3 bases: TGTGCCATCAGTGAGTTCACAGGACAGGGCTACACCTTC.

The chain employs TRBV11-3 and TRBJ2-7; tentatively, D is TRBD1 or TRBD2 (5 bases each). The CDR3 has 16 residues. The V end lost 1 base, the J end lost 2 bases, and 15 bases lay between the germline ends. Germline assignment: CDR1 SGHNT and CDR2 YENEEA. CDR3 sequence reads: CASSLGGPDETYEQYF. Written as DNA, the CDR3 is TGTGCCAGCAGCTTAGGGGGACCGGACGAGACCTACGAGCAGTACTTC.

This chain uses TRBV7-9 with TRBJ2-5; D remains unclear. Germline loops: CDR1 SEHNR, CDR2 FQNEAQ (reference sequence). V was pared by 1 base and J by 5 bases, with 17 bases between. The CDR3 has 16 amino acids. CDR3 loop: CASSLVEALWSETQYF. The CDR3 region has the DNA TGTGCCAGCAGCTTAGTAGAGGCTCTCTGGTCGGAGACCCAGTACTTC.

V usage is TRBV7-6 and J usage is TRBJ1-2; tentative D call: TRBD1 (5 bases). Germline lookup yields CDR1 SGHVS and CDR2 FNYEAQ. The CDR3 is made up of 16 amino acids. Deletions cut 1 base from V and 1 base from J, with 13 bases between. Here the CDR3 reads CASSLGVQGVNYGYTF. CDR3 nucleotides: TGTGCCAGCAGCTTAGGTGTGCAGGGCGTTAACTATGGCTACACCTTC. The full variable domain, with the rest looked up from reference TRBV7-6 and TRBJ1-2, is GAGVSQSPRYKVTKRGQDVALRCDPISGHVSLYWYRQALGQGPEFLTYFNYEAQQDKSGLPNDRFSAERPEGSISTLTIQRTEQRDSAMYRCASSLGVQGVNYGYTFGSGTRLTVV.

The chain carries TRBV28 and TRBJ2-7, with D possibly matching TRBD1 (6 bases). The CDR3 spans 13 residues. The germline gives CDR1 MDHEN, CDR2 SYDVKM. The V gene lost 8 bases and the J gene lost 4 bases, with 15 bases spanning the gap. The CDR3 region has the DNA TGTGCCAGCGCGCCGGGACAACCTTACGAGCAGTACTTC. Its protein is CASAPGQPYEQYF. Drawing the rest from reference TRBV28 and TRBJ2-7, the complete variable domain is DVKVTQSSRYLVKRTGEKVFLECVQDMDHENMFWYRQDPGLGLRLIYFSYDVKMKEKGDIPEGYSVSREKKERFSLILESASTNQTSMYLCASAPGQPYEQYFGPGTRLTVT.

The chain combines TRBV7-9 with TRBJ2-5, with 12 positions matching TRBD2. Germline V gene sequence: CDR1 SEHNR, CDR2 FQNEAQ (reference sequence). Trimming took 5 bases from V and 4 from J; bases not matched to a gene: 5. The CDR3 extends over 15 amino acids. The CDR3 is CASSLGGLAGETQYF. In DNA, the CDR3 is TGTGCCAGCAGCCTAGGGGGACTAGCGGGAGAGACCCAGTACTTC.

The genes are TRBV28 and TRBJ1-1; D is possibly TRBD1 (6 bases). Looked up from germline, CDR1 is MDHEN and CDR2 is SYDVKM. The CDR3 has 16 amino acids. Between the trimmed V and J ends, which lost 3 bases and 5 bases, there was a span of 19 bases. The CDR3, as DNA: TGTGCCAGCAGTTTCCCCTGGAATCAGGGGTGGACTGAAGCTTTCTTT. This sequence encodes CASSFPWNQGWTEAFF.